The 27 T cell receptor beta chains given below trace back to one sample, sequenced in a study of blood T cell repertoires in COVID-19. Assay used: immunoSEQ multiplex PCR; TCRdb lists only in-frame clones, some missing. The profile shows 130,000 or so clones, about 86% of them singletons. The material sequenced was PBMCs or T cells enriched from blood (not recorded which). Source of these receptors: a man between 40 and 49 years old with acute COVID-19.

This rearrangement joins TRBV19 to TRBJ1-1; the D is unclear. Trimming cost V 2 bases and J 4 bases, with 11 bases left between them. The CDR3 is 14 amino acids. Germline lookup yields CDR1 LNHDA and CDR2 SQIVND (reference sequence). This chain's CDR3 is CASSIRLRGTEAFF. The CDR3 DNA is TGTGCCAGTAGTATAAGGCTTCGGGGCACTGAAGCTTTCTTT.

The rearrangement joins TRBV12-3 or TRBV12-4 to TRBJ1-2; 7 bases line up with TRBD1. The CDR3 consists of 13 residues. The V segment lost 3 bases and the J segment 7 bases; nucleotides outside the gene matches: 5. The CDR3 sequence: CASSFTGDGGYTF. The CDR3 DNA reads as TGTGCCAGCAGTTTCACAGGGGACGGTGGCTACACCTTC.

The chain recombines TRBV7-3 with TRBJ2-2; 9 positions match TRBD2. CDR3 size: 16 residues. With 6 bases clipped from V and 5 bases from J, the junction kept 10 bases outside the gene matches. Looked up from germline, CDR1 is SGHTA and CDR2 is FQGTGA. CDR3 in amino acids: CASSFTSGLGTGELFF. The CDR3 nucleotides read TGTGCCAGCAGTTTTACTAGCGGGCTGGGAACCGGGGAGCTGTTTTTT.

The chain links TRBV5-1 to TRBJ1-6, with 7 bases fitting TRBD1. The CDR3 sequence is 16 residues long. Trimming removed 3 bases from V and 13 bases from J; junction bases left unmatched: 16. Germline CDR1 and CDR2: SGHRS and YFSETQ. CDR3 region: CASSSRQGQGIAPLHF. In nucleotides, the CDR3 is TGCGCCAGCAGCTCCCGACAGGGCCAAGGGATAGCGCCCCTCCACTTT. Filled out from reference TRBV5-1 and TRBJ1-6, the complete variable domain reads KAGVTQTPRYLIKTRGQQVTLSCSPISGHRSVSWYQQTPGQGLQFLFEYFSETQRNKGNFPGRFSGRQFSNSRSEMNVSTLELGDSALYLCASSSRQGQGIAPLHFGNGTRLTVT.

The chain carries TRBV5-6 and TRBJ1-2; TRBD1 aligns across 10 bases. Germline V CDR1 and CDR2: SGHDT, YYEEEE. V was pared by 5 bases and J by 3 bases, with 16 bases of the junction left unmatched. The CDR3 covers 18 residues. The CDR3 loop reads CASRLSGTGDSLDYGYTF. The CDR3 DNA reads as TGTGCCAGCAGACTTTCCGGGACAGGGGACAGTCTGGACTATGGCTACACCTTC.

CDR3 residues: CASSLKLAGEETQYF. Here the CDR3 DNA reads TGTGCCAGCAGCTTGAAACTAGCGGGAGAAGAGACCCAGTACTTC. The V call is TRBV5-4, the J call TRBJ2-5, with 11 bases that match TRBD2. Germline CDR1 SGHNT, CDR2 YYREEE (reference sequence). The ends lost 1 base at V and 3 bases at J; junction bases unmatched: 2. This CDR3 spans 15 amino acids.

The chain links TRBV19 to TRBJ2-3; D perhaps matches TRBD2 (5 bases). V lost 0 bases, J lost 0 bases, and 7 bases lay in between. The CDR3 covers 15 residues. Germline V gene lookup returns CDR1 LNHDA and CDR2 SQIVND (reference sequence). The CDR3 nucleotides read TGTGCCAGTAGTATAGACCGGGGTAGCACAGATACGCAGTATTTT. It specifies CASSIDRGSTDTQYF. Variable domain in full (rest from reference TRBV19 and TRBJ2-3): DGGITQSPKYLFRKEGQNVTLSCEQNLNHDAMYWYRQDPGQGLRLIYYSQIVNDFQKGDIAEGYSVSREKKESFPLTVTSAQKNPTAFYLCASSIDRGSTDTQYFGPGTRLTVL.

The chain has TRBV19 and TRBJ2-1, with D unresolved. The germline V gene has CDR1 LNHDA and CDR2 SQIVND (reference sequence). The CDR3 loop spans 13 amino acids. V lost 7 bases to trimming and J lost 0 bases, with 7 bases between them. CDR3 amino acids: CASMRSSYNEQFF. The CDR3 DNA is TGTGCCAGTATGCGGAGCTCCTACAATGAGCAGTTCTTC.

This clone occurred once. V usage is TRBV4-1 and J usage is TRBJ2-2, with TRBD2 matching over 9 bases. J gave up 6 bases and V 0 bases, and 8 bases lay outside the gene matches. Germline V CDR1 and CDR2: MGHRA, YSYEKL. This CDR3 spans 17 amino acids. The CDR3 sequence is CASSQEVGGGASGELFF. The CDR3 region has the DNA TGCGCCAGCAGCCAAGAGGTTGGCGGGGGGGCATCCGGGGAGCTGTTTTTT.

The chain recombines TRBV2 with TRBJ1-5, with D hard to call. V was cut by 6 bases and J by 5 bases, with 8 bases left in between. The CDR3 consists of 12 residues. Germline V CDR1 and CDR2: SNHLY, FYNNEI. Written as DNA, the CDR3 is TGTGCCAGCAGGATGAGTGATCAGCCCCAGCATTTT. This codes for CASRMSDQPQHF.

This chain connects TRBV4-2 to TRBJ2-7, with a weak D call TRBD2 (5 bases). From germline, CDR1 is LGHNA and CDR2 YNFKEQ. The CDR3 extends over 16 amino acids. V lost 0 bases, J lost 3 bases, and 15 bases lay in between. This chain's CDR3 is CASSQDPSGNRYEQYF. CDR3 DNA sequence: TGTGCCAGCAGCCAAGATCCGTCGGGAAACCGCTACGAGCAGTACTTC.

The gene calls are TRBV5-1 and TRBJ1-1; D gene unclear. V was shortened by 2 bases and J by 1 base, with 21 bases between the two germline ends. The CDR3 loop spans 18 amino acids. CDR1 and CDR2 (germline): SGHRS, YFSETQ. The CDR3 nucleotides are TGCGCCAGCAGCTTCCTTTACTCCGACCGAGGGAAGAACACTGAAGCTTTCTTT. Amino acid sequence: CASSFLYSDRGKNTEAFF.

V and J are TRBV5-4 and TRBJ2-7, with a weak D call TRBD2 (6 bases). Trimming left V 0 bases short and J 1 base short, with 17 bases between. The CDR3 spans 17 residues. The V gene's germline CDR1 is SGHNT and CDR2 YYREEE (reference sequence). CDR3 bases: TGTGCCAGCAGCTTGGCCGACTATGGGGGGATTTCCTACGAGCAGTACTTC. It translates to CASSLADYGGISYEQYF.

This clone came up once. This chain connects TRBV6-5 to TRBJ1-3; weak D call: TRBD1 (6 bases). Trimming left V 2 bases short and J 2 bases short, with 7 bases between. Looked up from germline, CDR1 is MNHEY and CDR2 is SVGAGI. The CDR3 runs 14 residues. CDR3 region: CASSYGTPGNTIYF. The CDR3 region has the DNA TGTGCCAGCAGTTACGGGACACCTGGAAACACCATATATTTT.

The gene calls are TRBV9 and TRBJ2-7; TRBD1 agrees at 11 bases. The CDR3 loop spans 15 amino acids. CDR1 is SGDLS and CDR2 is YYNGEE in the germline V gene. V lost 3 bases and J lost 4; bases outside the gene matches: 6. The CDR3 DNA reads TGTGCCAGCAGCGCCGGGACAGGGGGGCCATACGAGCAGTACTTC. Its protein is CASSAGTGGPYEQYF.

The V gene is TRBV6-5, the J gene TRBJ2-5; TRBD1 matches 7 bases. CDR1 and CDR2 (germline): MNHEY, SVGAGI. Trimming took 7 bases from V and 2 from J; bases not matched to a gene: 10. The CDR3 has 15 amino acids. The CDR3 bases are TGTGCCAGCATACCGGACAGGACACTTCAAGAGACCCAGTACTTC. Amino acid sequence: CASIPDRTLQETQYF.

The DNA of the CDR3 is TGCGCCAGCAACTCAGGGGTCTCTAACTATGGCTACACCTTC. This sequence encodes CASNSGVSNYGYTF. The genes are TRBV10-2 and TRBJ1-2; D may be TRBD1 (6 bases). Between the trimmed V and J ends, which lost 7 bases and 0 bases, there was a span of 12 bases. The CDR3 is 14 residues long. Germline values: CDR1 WSHSY, CDR2 SAAADI.

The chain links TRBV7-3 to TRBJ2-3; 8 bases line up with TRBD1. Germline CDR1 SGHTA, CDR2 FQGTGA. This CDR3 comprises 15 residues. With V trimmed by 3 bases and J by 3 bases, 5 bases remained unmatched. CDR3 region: CASSFQGARTDTQYF. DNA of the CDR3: TGTGCCAGCAGCTTTCAGGGGGCCCGAACAGATACGCAGTATTTT. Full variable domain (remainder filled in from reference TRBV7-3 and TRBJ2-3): GAGVSQTPSNKVTEKGKYVELRCDPISGHTALYWYRQSLGQGPEFLIYFQGTGAADDSGLPNDRFFAVRPEGSVSTLKIQRTERGDSAVYLCASSFQGARTDTQYFGPGTRLTVL.

The CDR3 here is CASSLTGGANYGYTF. The CDR3 DNA reads as TGTGCCAGCAGCTTAACAGGGGGCGCCAACTATGGCTACACCTTC. V and J are TRBV7-2 and TRBJ1-2; 9 bases are shared with TRBD1. From germline, CDR1 is SGHTA and CDR2 FQGNSA. The CDR3 totals 15 residues. Trimming removed 2 bases from V and 2 bases from J; junction bases left unmatched: 3.

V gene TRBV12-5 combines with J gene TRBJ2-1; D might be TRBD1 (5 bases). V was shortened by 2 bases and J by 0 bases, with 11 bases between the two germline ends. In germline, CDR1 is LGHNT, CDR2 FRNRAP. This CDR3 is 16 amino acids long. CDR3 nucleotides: TGTGCTAGTGGTTTGTTGGACACCTTCTCCTACAATGAGCAGTTCTTC. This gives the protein CASGLLDTFSYNEQFF.

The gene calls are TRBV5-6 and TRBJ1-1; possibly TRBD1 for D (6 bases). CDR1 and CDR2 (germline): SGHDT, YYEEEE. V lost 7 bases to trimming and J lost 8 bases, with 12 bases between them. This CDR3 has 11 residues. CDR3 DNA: TGTGCCAGCGGCCTAGGGACAGAAGCTTTCTTT. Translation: CASGLGTEAFF.

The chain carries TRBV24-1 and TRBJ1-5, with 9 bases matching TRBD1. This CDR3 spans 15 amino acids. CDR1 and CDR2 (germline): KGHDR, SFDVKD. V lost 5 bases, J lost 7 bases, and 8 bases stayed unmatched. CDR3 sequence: CATSGGQGIGQPQHF. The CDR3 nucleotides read TGTGCCACCAGTGGCGGACAGGGGATAGGCCAGCCCCAGCATTTT.

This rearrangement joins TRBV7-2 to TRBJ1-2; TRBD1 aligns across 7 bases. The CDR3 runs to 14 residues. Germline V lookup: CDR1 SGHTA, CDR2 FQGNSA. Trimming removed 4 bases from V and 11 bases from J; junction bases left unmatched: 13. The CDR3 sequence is CASSYTTGRKEYTF. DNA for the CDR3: TGTGCCAGCAGCTATACGACAGGGAGAAAGGAATACACCTTC.

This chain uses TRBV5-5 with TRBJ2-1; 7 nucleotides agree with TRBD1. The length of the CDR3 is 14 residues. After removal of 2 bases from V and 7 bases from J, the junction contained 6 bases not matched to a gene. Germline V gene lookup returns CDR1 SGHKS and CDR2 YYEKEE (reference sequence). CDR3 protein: CASSFGQDVNEQFF. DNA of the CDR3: TGTGCCAGCAGCTTTGGACAGGACGTTAATGAGCAGTTCTTC.

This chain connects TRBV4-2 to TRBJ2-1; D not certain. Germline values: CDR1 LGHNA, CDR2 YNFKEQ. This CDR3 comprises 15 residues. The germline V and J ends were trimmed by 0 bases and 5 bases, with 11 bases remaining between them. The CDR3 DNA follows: TGTGCCAGCAGCCAAGATGGCGGCGGCAACAATGAGCAGTTCTTC. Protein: CASSQDGGGNNEQFF.

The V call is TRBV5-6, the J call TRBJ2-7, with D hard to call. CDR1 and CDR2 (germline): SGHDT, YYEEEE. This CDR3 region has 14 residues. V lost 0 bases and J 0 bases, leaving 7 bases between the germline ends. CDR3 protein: CASSLALSSYEQYF. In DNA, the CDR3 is TGTGCCAGCAGCTTGGCCCTGAGCTCCTACGAGCAGTACTTC.

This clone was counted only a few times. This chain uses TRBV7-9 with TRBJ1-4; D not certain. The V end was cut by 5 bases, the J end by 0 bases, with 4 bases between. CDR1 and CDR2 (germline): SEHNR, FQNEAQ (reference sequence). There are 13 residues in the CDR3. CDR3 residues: CASSQTTNEKLFF. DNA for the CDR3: TGTGCCAGCAGCCAGACAACTAATGAAAAACTGTTTTTT.